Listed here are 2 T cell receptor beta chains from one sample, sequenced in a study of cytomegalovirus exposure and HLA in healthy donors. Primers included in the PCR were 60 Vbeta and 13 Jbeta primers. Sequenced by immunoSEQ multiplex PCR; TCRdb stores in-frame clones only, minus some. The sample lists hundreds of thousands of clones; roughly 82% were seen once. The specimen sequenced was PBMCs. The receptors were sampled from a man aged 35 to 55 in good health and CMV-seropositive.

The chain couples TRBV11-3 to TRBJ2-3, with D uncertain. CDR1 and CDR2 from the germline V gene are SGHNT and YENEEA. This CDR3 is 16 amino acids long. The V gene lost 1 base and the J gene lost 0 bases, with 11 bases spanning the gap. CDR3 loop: CASSLGSVSSTDTQYF. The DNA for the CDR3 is TGTGCCAGCAGCTTAGGCAGCGTCTCTAGCACAGATACGCAGTATTTT.

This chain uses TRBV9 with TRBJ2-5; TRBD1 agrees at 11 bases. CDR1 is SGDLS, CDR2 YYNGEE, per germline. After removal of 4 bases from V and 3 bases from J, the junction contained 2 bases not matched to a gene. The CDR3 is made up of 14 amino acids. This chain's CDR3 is CASSRDRGKETQYF. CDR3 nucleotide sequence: TGTGCCAGCAGCCGGGACAGGGGGAAAGAGACCCAGTACTTC.